This TCR beta chain was recovered during a study of CD8 T cells in Susac syndrome. The RNA, roughly 0.5 to 1 ug, was put through reverse transcription using random hexamers. TCRdb passed the immunoSEQ multiplex PCR reads through MiXCR, listing each CDR3 protein once. The sample holds 110,000 or so distinct CDR3 sequences; around 97% are singletons and the top ten take 0.096%. Germline V gene lookup returns CDR1 MGHDK and CDR2 SYGVNS. This CDR3 has 16 residues. Trimming removed 1 base at V and 0 bases at J, with 9 bases between. The V and J genes are TRBV25-1 and TRBJ2-2; a weak D match, TRBD2 (6 bases). The sequencing input was CD4+ T cells from PBMCs. The clonotype originates from a human donor in good health. The chain's CDR3 is CASSEWGGSNTGELFF. The CDR3 DNA follows: TGTGCCAGCAGTGAATGGGGAGGTTCGAACACCGGGGAGCTGTTTTTT. Based on the CDR3 plus reference TRBV25-1 and TRBJ2-2, the full variable domain is EADIYQTPRYLVIGTGKKITLECSQTMGHDKMYWYQQDPGMELHLIHYSYGVNSTEKGDLSSESTVSRIRTEHFPLTLESARPSHTSQYLCASSEWGGSNTGELFFGEGSRLTVL.